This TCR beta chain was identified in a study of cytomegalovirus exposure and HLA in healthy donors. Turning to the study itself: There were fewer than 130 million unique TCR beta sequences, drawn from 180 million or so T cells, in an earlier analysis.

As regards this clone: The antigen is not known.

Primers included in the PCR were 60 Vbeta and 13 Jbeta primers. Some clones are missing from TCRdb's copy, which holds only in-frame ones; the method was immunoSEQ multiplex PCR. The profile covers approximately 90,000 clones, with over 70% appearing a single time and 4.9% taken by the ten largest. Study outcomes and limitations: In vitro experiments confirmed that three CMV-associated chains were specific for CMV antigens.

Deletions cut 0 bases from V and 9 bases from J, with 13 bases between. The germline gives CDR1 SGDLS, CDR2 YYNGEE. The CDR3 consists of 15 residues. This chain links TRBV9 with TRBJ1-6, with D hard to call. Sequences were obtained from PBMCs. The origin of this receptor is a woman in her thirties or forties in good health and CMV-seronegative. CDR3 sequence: CASSVEGSGGSPLHF. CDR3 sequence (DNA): TGTGCCAGCAGCGTAGAAGGGAGTGGTGGTTCACCCCTCCACTTT.